Presented here are 5 T cell receptor beta chains from one specimen sequenced in a study of cytomegalovirus exposure and HLA in healthy donors (dated by TCRdb to 2017 to 2019). Library prep was done by the immunoSEQ multiplex PCR assay. For the multiplex PCR, a mixture combining 60 forward primers for TCR Vbeta segments and 13 reverse primers for TCR Jbeta segments was used. This is the immuneACCESS table as TCRdb keeps it, with only in-frame sequences that have V and J called. A part of the clones is gone; compared with another copy, unresolved V genes explain less than half, and the rest is unexplained. The sample table records approximately 170,000 clones; 65% to 85% of these occur just once. The top ten hold approximately 1.2% of the sample. Input material: PBMCs. The source of these receptors is a boy younger than 10 in good health and CMV-seronegative.

CDR3 sequence (DNA): TGTGCCAGCAGTTATTTGCAGGGACTTAACACTGAAGCTTTCTTT. Encoded protein: CASSYLQGLNTEAFF. The J gene is TRBJ1-1, the V gene TRBV6-5; D is perhaps TRBD1 (5 bases). Per germline, CDR1 MNHEY and CDR2 SVGAGI. Trimming cost V 3 bases and J 2 bases, with 13 bases left between them. CDR3 length equals 15 residues.

The rearrangement joins TRBV6-6 to TRBJ1-2, with 7 bases that match TRBD1. CDR1 MNHNY and CDR2 SVGAGI come from the germline V gene (reference sequence). Trimming removed 7 bases from V and 0 bases from J; junction bases left unmatched: 11. The CDR3 extends over 16 amino acids. The CDR3 nucleotides are TGTGCCAGCACCCTACTAGAGACAGGGACTAACTATGGCTACACCTTC. As protein: CASTLLETGTNYGYTF.

This clone was counted once. The chain uses TRBV9 and TRBJ1-2; 7 bases are a match to TRBD1. Germline V gives CDR1 SGDLS, CDR2 YYNGEE. The length of the CDR3 is 15 residues. J gave up 7 bases and V 0 bases, and 9 bases lay outside the gene matches. The CDR3 nucleotides read TGTGCCAGCAGCGTAGCTGTCCAGGGGGTTGGTGGCTACACCTTC. Its translation is CASSVAVQGVGGYTF.

About this clone itself: The junction departs from the called germline gene at one end, perhaps through a read error. The chain carries TRBV7-2 and TRBJ2-3; tentative D call: TRBD2 (5 bases). Germline V CDR1 and CDR2: SGHTA, FQGNSA. The CDR3 sequence is 17 residues long. The CDR3 DNA is TGTGCCAGCAGCGCCGGCCGAGGGCCCTCTAGCACAAATACGCAGTATTTT. Residues: CASSAGRGPSSTNTQYF. Together with reference TRBV7-2 and TRBJ2-3, the CDR3 gives the full variable domain: GAGVSQSPSNKVTEKGKDVELRCDPISGHTALYWYRQSLGQGLEFLIYFQGNSAPDKSGLPSDRFSAERTGGSVSTLTIQRTQQEDSAVYLCASSAGRGPSSTNTQYFGPGTRLTVL.

The J gene is TRBJ2-1, the V gene TRBV5-4; 8 nucleotides line up with TRBD2. The CDR3 runs 16 residues. Per germline, CDR1 SGHNT and CDR2 YYREEE (reference sequence). V shed 3 bases and J 8 bases; nucleotides not matched to a gene: 13. CDR3 protein: CASSSAGLGIWDEQFF. CDR3 DNA sequence: TGTGCCAGCAGCTCGGCGGGACTAGGGATTTGGGATGAGCAGTTCTTC.